The sequence of this TCR beta chain was determined in a study of T cell responses to AZD1222 COVID-19 vaccine. Study findings and constraints: White British people made up most donors, females outnumbered males, and clonal diversity was possibly underestimated.

Repertoires were generated with immunoSEQ multiplex PCR, while TCRdb's copy carries only in-frame clones and drops some. This sample has more than 250,000 clones, with approximately 93% found just once. Germline V gives CDR1 SQVTM, CDR2 ANQGSEA. The CDR3 is made up of 14 amino acids. Deletions cut 8 bases from V and 5 bases from J, with 20 bases between. Comments on this clone: Its antigen remains unidentified.

This clonotype originated in an adult in good health. The gene calls are TRBV29-1 and TRBJ2-3; the D is unclear. The material sequenced was peripheral blood, taken on day 0 of AZD1222 vaccination. In nucleotides, the CDR3 is TGCAGCTCTACCGGCGGCCAAAAAGGAGATACGCAGTATTTT. Its translation: CSSTGGQKGDTQYF.